These T cell receptor beta chains were read from a single sample in a study of T cell responses to AZD1222 COVID-19 vaccine. Clones were read by immunoSEQ multiplex PCR, and TCRdb kept only the in-frame ones, dropping some. The table shows approximately 190,000 clones, with almost 95% occurring only once. The specimen comprised peripheral blood, sampled on day 0 of AZD1222 vaccination. The origin of the receptors is an adult in good health. Each CDR3 is given with its conserved first and last residue. The D gene is left open where the match is weak.

d_call v_call cdr3_aa
. TRBV19 CASNPYGDDNSPLHF
TRBD2 TRBV7-2 CASSLGPAGGPQETQYF
TRBD1 TRBV6-6 CASSPGGEVYGYTF
. TRBV11-1 CASSLLGNEQFF
. TRBV7-8 CASSPTTTWNQPQHF
. TRBV27 CASSLSRGFGNTIYF
TRBD1 TRBV6-5 CASSYSGGEGSPLHF
. TRBV10-1 CASSEARDTRELFF
. TRBV7-2 CASSLPLPGGEQFF
TRBD2 TRBV5-6 CASSRIGGTSYNEQFF
. TRBV7-2 CASSLARGNTIYF
. TRBV6-6 CATRGSRASTDTQYF
. TRBV19 CASSIGPKPSGGYTF
. TRBV5-5 CASSYSGSNEQFF
. TRBV3-1/TRBV3-2 CASSQAGLKQPQHF
TRBD1 TRBV5-6 CASSAGTGGGYTF
. TRBV6-5 CATFITVNTEAFF
TRBD2 TRBV3-1/TRBV3-2 CASSQGTTSRETQYF
TRBD1 TRBV15 CATSRDVGQGIGPQHF
. TRBV2 CASRIRETGELFF
TRBD1 TRBV5-1 CASSSAKGGSGNTIYF
. TRBV7-2 CASPIGDVWMNTEAFF
TRBD2 TRBV30 CAWGLAGGLSYEQYF
. TRBV10-1 CASSGRNTGELFF
. TRBV11-1 CASRTTETGNEQFF
TRBD2 TRBV5-1 CASTMGGSFNTGELFF
. TRBV28 CASSFRPNAEAFF
. TRBV2 CAQKGDMNTEAFF
. TRBV6-6 CASHYRDINQPQHF
TRBD1 TRBV2 CAIPPGRDRGLGEQFF
. TRBV27 CASSRPITDTQYF
. TRBV5-6 CASSFSDRANYGYTF
. TRBV5-1 CASSLNAQGGSSYEQYF
TRBD1 TRBV6-5 CASSFRDRGSPLHF
. TRBV28 CASSQGYGYTF
TRBD1 TRBV20-1 CSASWTGGGNQPQHF